This T cell receptor (beta chain) derives from a study of blood T cell repertoires in COVID-19. The study recruited people aged roughly 18 to 95 years across about two dozen US areas. Trimming cost V 2 bases and J 10 bases, with 12 bases left between them. CDR1 and CDR2 from the germline V gene are SGHTA and FQGNSA. CDR3 length: 13 amino acids. Original processing notes: Amplifying reference gene primers gave estimates of nucleated cell counts. Clones were read by immunoSEQ multiplex PCR, and TCRdb kept only the in-frame ones, dropping some. That table supplies the V and J calls and clone size; D and trimming were determined from the DNA. The table includes 250,000 to 300,000 clones, roughly 80% detected once.

The specimen was PBMCs or T cells enriched from blood (not recorded which). The sequence derives from a man aged 50-59 years who had recovered from COVID-19. The chain uses TRBV7-2 and TRBJ2-1; possibly TRBD2 for D (7 bases). CDR3 DNA sequence: TGTGCCAGCAGCTTAAGGGAGGGGGGCGAGCAGTTCTTC. Translation: CASSLREGGEQFF.